Sequencing of this TCR beta chain was carried out in a study of preoperative IRX-2 immunotherapy in early breast cancer. As to treatment: preoperative locoregional IRX-2 cytokine immunotherapy. V was pared by 6 bases and J by 2 bases, with 6 bases between. The CDR3 is 12 residues long. Germline values: CDR1 MNHEY, CDR2 SVGAGI. Using immunoSEQ multiplex PCR, the repertoire was profiled, and TCRdb retains in-frame clones only, with some absent. The sample comprises about 62,000 clones, roughly 94% of which are singletons, and around 1.7% rests with the top ten. The rearrangement links TRBV6-5 to TRBJ2-3; no definite D call. This receptor was identified in a human donor with breast cancer. This specimen was taken from a patient treated with IRX-2 immunotherapy. The CDR3 region is CASSNPTDTQYF. The CDR3 bases are TGTGCCAGCAGCAACCCCACAGATACGCAGTATTTT.